The next 20 T cell receptor beta chains were all read from a single sample in a study of early T cells in non-severe SARS-CoV-2 infection. One entry per CDR3 protein results from TCRdb running MiXCR on the 5' RACE reads. The sample carries approximately 77,000 distinct CDR3 sequences, 15% to 19% recorded once. The source material was whole blood. Every receptor here comes from an adult who was a healthcare worker with PCR-confirmed SARS-CoV-2 infection or an uninfected control (not recorded which).

This clonotype showed up many times. The chain carries TRBV28 and TRBJ2-5; tentative D call: TRBD2 (5 bases). With 8 bases removed from V and 4 bases from J, the gap between germline ends came to 14 bases. The CDR3 spans 13 residues. Germline V gene data show CDR1 as MDHEN and CDR2 as SYDVKM. The CDR3 protein is CASGRSARETQYF. The CDR3, as DNA: TGTGCCAGCGGACGTAGCGCTCGAGAGACCCAGTACTTC.

This clonotype was seen more than once but under ten times. The V and J genes are TRBV21-1 and TRBJ2-5; no check of the table's D call, TRBD2, against the DNA was made. TRBV21-1 is assigned pseudogene status. The CDR3 runs to 15 residues. CDR3 loop: CASSKVCGLQETQYF. As DNA, the CDR3 is TGTGCCAGCAGCAAAGTTTGCGGGCTCCAAGAGACCCAGTACTTC.

This clonotype was observed at least ten times. The chain recombines TRBV25-1 with TRBJ2-2; D may be TRBD1 (8 bases). Trimming shortened V by 5 bases and J by 7 bases, and 14 bases separated the two germline ends. The CDR3 runs to 14 residues. The germline gives CDR1 MGHDK, CDR2 SYGVNS. The CDR3 region is CASSSTGGGGELFF. The CDR3, as DNA: TGTGCCAGCAGTAGCACAGGGGGGGGCGGGGAGCTGTTTTTT. Looking up the rest from reference TRBV25-1 and TRBJ2-2 gives the full variable domain: EADIYQTPRYLVIGTGKKITLECSQTMGHDKMYWYQQDPGMELHLIHYSYGVNSTEKGDLSSESTVSRIRTEHFPLTLESARPSHTSQYLCASSSTGGGGELFFGEGSRLTVL.

This clonotype has at least ten counts. The chain joins TRBV11-2 to TRBJ2-2; D uncertain. The CDR3 consists of 13 residues. With 5 bases removed from V and 0 bases from J, the gap between germline ends came to 4 bases. The germline gives CDR1 SGHAT, CDR2 FQNNGV. Written as DNA, the CDR3 is TGTGCCAGCAGCCTGACGAACACCGGGGAGCTGTTTTTT. This codes for CASSLTNTGELFF.

The chain couples TRBV5-4 to TRBJ2-5; 10 bases agree with TRBD1. The CDR3 covers 17 residues. The J segment lost 5 bases and the V segment lost 2 bases, leaving 12 bases of the junction unmatched. Germline values: CDR1 SGHNT, CDR2 YYREEE (reference sequence). The CDR3 loop is CASSFGDRGLRGETQYF. The DNA for the CDR3 is TGTGCCAGCAGCTTTGGGGACAGGGGCCTACGAGGGGAGACCCAGTACTTC.

The chain combines TRBV27 with TRBJ2-1; D possibly matches TRBD1 or TRBD2 (5 bases each). The germline V and J ends were trimmed by 6 bases and 7 bases, with 10 bases remaining between them. This CDR3 is built from 12 residues. CDR1 is MNHEY, CDR2 SMNVEV, per germline (reference sequence). The CDR3: CASRRDLNEQFF. The CDR3 nucleotides read TGTGCCAGCAGGAGGGACCTTAATGAGCAGTTCTTC.

This clonotype was picked up a small number of times. V gene TRBV5-1 combines with J gene TRBJ2-1; D is perhaps TRBD1 (5 bases). V dropped 3 bases and J dropped 4 bases, with 14 bases sitting between them. Per the germline V gene, CDR1 is SGHRS and CDR2 is YFSETQ. This CDR3 contains 15 residues. DNA for the CDR3: TGCGCCAGCAGCTCCAGGGCTGGGCTTTACAATGAGCAGTTCTTC. The encoded protein is CASSSRAGLYNEQFF.

This clonotype occurred many times. The chain couples TRBV6-2 or TRBV6-3 to TRBJ2-3; D is possibly TRBD1 (5 bases). CDR1 MNHEY and CDR2 SVGEGT come from the germline V gene. The CDR3 totals 17 residues. Trimming cost V 4 bases and J 0 bases, with 17 bases left between them. CDR3: CASSWNRRPTSTDTQYF. The CDR3 region has the DNA TGTGCCAGCAGTTGGAACAGGAGACCAACTAGCACAGATACGCAGTATTTT.

In this sample, this clonotype turned up a few times. This sequence joins TRBV7-6 and TRBJ2-2, with D maybe TRBD1 (5 bases). In germline, CDR1 is SGHVS, CDR2 FNYEAQ. The CDR3 length is 18 residues. V gave up 2 bases and J gave up 0 bases, with 16 bases separating them. The DNA for the CDR3 is TGTGCCAGCAGCTTATTGGGTGTTGGGGCCTCGAACACCGGGGAGCTGTTTTTT. It specifies CASSLLGVGASNTGELFF.

The chain links TRBV25-1 to TRBJ2-5, with 7 bases fitting TRBD1. J gave up 3 bases and V 6 bases, and 4 bases lay outside the gene matches. The CDR3 loop spans 13 amino acids. In germline, CDR1 is MGHDK, CDR2 SYGVNS. CDR3: CASRLTGKETQYF. CDR3 nucleotides: TGTGCCAGCAGGCTGACAGGGAAAGAGACCCAGTACTTC.

The sample holds a few counts of this clonotype. The chain employs TRBV29-1 and TRBJ2-2, with D possibly being TRBD2 (5 bases). The length of the CDR3 is 12 residues. Germline assignment: CDR1 SQVTM and CDR2 ANQGSEA. The V gene lost 3 bases and the J gene lost 6 bases, with 8 bases spanning the gap. The CDR3 loop reads CSVDEGPGELFF. CDR3 in DNA: TGCAGCGTTGACGAGGGCCCCGGGGAGCTGTTTTTT.

A few counts support this clonotype. CDR3 in DNA: TGTGCCAGCAGCTTATTATCTTCTGGGGCCAACGTCCTGACTTTC. The encoded protein is CASSLLSSGANVLTF. The chain is built from TRBV7-3 and TRBJ2-6; D is uncertain. Trimming left V 2 bases short and J 1 base short, with 6 bases between. CDR1 is SGHTA, CDR2 FQGTGA, per germline. The length of the CDR3 is 15 residues.

The chain recombines TRBV19 with TRBJ2-3; the D is unclear. The CDR3 length is 12 residues. Germline values: CDR1 LNHDA, CDR2 SQIVND (reference sequence). V was cut by 1 base and J by 6 bases, with 5 bases left in between. DNA of the CDR3: TGTGCCAGTAGTATAGCCGCTGATACGCAGTATTTT. Amino acids: CASSIAADTQYF.

This clonotype was recorded a few times. V usage is TRBV20-1 and J usage is TRBJ2-3, with 9 bases fitting TRBD2. Germline CDR1 and CDR2: DFQATT and SNEGSKA (reference sequence). The ends lost 3 bases at V and 0 bases at J; junction bases unmatched: 4. CDR3 length equals 15 residues. The CDR3 DNA follows: TGCAGTGCTAGCCCGCTAGCGGGAAGCACAGATACGCAGTATTTT. Amino acid sequence: CSASPLAGSTDTQYF.

This rearrangement joins TRBV29-1 to TRBJ1-1; 7 bases map to TRBD1. The CDR3 extends over 12 amino acids. V trimming: 7 bases; J trimming: 11 bases; junction bases outside the gene matches: 13. Germline V CDR1 and CDR2: SQVTM, ANQGSEA. CDR3 coding DNA: TGCAGCGGATATCAGGGGGAATTAACGGCTTTCTTT. Its protein is CSGYQGELTAFF.

The V call is TRBV5-6, the J call TRBJ2-1; TRBD2 aligns across 8 bases. The CDR3 sequence is 15 residues long. Germline CDR1 reads SGHDT; CDR2 reads YYEEEE. The J segment lost 10 bases and the V segment lost 4 bases, leaving 13 bases of the junction unmatched. The CDR3: CASSPGGGWLREQFF. The CDR3 DNA follows: TGTGCCAGCAGCCCCGGCGGGGGGTGGCTGAGGGAGCAGTTCTTC.

The chain carries TRBV29-1 and TRBJ2-7, with TRBD2 identical over 7 bases. The CDR3 spans 12 residues. Trimming took 4 bases from V and 0 from J; bases not matched to a gene: 0. Looked up from germline, CDR1 is SQVTM and CDR2 is ANQGSEA. As DNA, the CDR3 is TGCAGCGTTGGGGAGGGCTCCTACGAGCAGTACTTC. Residues: CSVGEGSYEQYF.

The table lists this clonotype with many counts. The chain is built from TRBV6-5 and TRBJ2-1, with unresolved D. The germline V and J ends were trimmed by 6 bases and 4 bases, with 4 bases remaining between them. Germline CDR1 reads MNHEY; CDR2 reads SVGAGI. The CDR3 has 11 residues. The CDR3 loop is CASRVYNEQFF. The CDR3 nucleotides are TGTGCCAGCAGAGTATACAATGAGCAGTTCTTC.

The rearrangement links TRBV11-2 to TRBJ2-2, with no clear D. Germline CDR1 is SGHAT and CDR2 is FQNNGV. The CDR3 runs 17 residues. Trimming stripped 3 bases from V and 5 bases from J, with 19 bases between. Here the CDR3 reads CASSFGITDVLTGELFF. The CDR3 region has the DNA TGTGCCAGCAGCTTTGGCATCACGGACGTTCTAACCGGGGAGCTGTTTTTT.

V and J are TRBV12-3 or TRBV12-4 and TRBJ2-7, with TRBD2 matching over 8 bases. The V segment lost 4 bases and the J segment 2 bases; nucleotides outside the gene matches: 7. This CDR3 is built from 15 residues. CDR3 protein: CASSSPTSGTYEQYF. The CDR3 nucleotides are TGTGCCAGCAGTTCCCCTACTAGCGGTACCTACGAGCAGTACTTC.